This entry describes one T cell receptor beta chain. It has no known antigen specificity. The record has no base qualities; no much larger clone is one base away. Receptor libraries were prepared by the immunoSEQ multiplex PCR assay. The source is immuneACCESS, and TCRdb retained only in-frame sequences with V and J called. Part of the clones is not carried over; for the studies checked, unresolved V genes explain less than half of this, and the remainder is unexplained. This sample comprises around 26,000 clones, around 71% of them detected only once. The top ten hold approximately 3.3% of the sample. The data originate from a study of radiotherapy plus CTLA-4 blockade in lung cancer listed by TCRdb under 2018. As for the study more broadly: Objective responses were observed in roughly a sixth of enrolled patients, and disease control was achieved in 31%.

Broader findings and caveats from the paper: The strongest predictors of response, as reported, were early dynamic changes in blood T cell clones along with a rise in serum interferon-beta after radiation. After treatment with radiotherapy and ipilimumab, TCR clones that came from tumors expanded in the peripheral blood.

Focal radiation therapy combined with CTLA-4 blockade (ipilimumab) was tested in patients with chemo-refractory metastatic non-small-cell lung cancer. The CDR3 spans 15 residues, from the cysteine through the phenylalanine. Just the 45-base CDR3 DNA is kept, in frame starting at base 1. Trimming leaves V shorter by 4 bases and J shorter by 3 bases, with the junction holding 8 bases beyond the gene matches. According to the germline V gene (reference sequence), CDR1 reads SGHNT and CDR2 reads YYREEE. The sequence joins TRBV5-4 to TRBJ2-7; 9 middle bases align to TRBD1. The TCR was taken from a human donor with non-small cell lung cancer whose response to radiotherapy plus ipilimumab could not be evaluated. Here the sequenced sample was peripheral blood, taken from a patient treated with radiotherapy plus ipilimumab. CDR3 protein: CASSPAGQGSYEQYF. Here is the DNA: TGTGCCAGCAGCCCAGCGGGACAGGGAAGCTACGAGCAGTACTTC.